A selection of T cell receptor beta chains follows, all from one sample in a study of blood T cell repertoires in COVID-19. Generated by immunoSEQ multiplex PCR, the TCRdb table keeps only in-frame clones and is missing some. The sample contains under 450,000 clones, roughly 77% of which appear only once. The sample taken for sequencing was peripheral blood. These receptors came from a human donor with acute or convalescent COVID-19. The donor label of this sample is uncertain. The CDR3 runs from the conserved cysteine through the conserved F or W. A D gene is named only where the DNA matches it firmly. Only some rows state a clone size, as once, few, many or a class for expanded clones.

>TRBJ2-2|once|.|TRBV7-9
TGTGCCAGCAGCTCAGACATCCACGGTGGGGAGCTGTTTTTT
CASSSDIHGGELFF
>TRBJ2-1|.|TRBD1|TRBV9
TGTGCCAGCAGCCCTAGGACAGGGCGGGATGAGCAGTTCTTC
CASSPRTGRDEQFF
>TRBJ1-2|.|.|TRBV2
TGTGCCAGCGGGTCGGGGAGATTGGTAGGCTACACCTTC
CASGSGRLVGYTF
>TRBJ2-5|.|.|TRBV7-6
TGTGCCAGCAGCTTATTGGGGGGGCAGGGGGAGACCCAGTACTTC
CASSLLGGQGETQYF
>TRBJ1-2|.|.|TRBV5-1
TGCGCCAGCAGTCCCGGGGATGTGGGGTCCTATGGCTACACCTTC
CASSPGDVGSYGYTF
>TRBJ2-7|.|.|TRBV5-1
TGCGCCAGCAGCTTGGGACCAGGGGCCTACGAGCAGTACTTC
CASSLGPGAYEQYF
>TRBJ2-1|.|.|TRBV10-3
TGTGCCATCAGTGACCCAGGTTTAGTCTCCTACAATGAGCAGTTCTTC
CAISDPGLVSYNEQFF
>TRBJ2-3|.|TRBD1|TRBV5-5
TGTGCCAGCAGCCCCGACAGGGTGGGAACAGATACGCAGTATTTT
CASSPDRVGTDTQYF
>TRBJ2-3|.|TRBD2|TRBV7-9
TGTGCCAGCAGCTTAATCGGGACTAGCGGCACAGATACGCAGTATTTT
CASSLIGTSGTDTQYF
>TRBJ1-1|.|.|TRBV10-2
TGCGCCAGCAGTTACTCTTCGCTGAACACTGAAGCTTTCTTT
CASSYSSLNTEAFF
>TRBJ1-5|.|.|TRBV7-2
TGTGCCAGCAGCTTAGTGTGGCAGGCGAATCAGCCCCAGCATTTT
CASSLVWQANQPQHF
>TRBJ2-1|.|TRBD2|TRBV30
TGTGCCTGGAGTTTAGCGGGAGGGGGTTACAATGAGCAGTTCTTC
CAWSLAGGGYNEQFF
>TRBJ2-1|.|.|TRBV4-1
TGCGCCAGCAGCCAAGATTGGGGCAACAATGAGCAGTTCTTC
CASSQDWGNNEQFF
>TRBJ1-2|.|.|TRBV6-6
TGTGCCAGCAGGGACAGCGGAGCAAAAAGCTATGGCTACACCTTC
CASRDSGAKSYGYTF
>TRBJ1-1|.|.|TRBV29-1
TGCAGCGTTGAGGAGAGAGGCACTGAAGCTTTCTTT
CSVEERGTEAFF
>TRBJ2-1|.|.|TRBV20-1
TGCAGTGCTGTACAGGCGTATGAGCAGTTCTTC
CSAVQAYEQFF
>TRBJ2-1|.|TRBD2|TRBV30
TGTGCCGGGCGCCTAGGGGCTAGCGGCAATGAGCAGTTCTTC
CAGRLGASGNEQFF
>TRBJ1-1|few|.|TRBV3-1/TRBV3-2
TGTGCCAGCAGCCCTACCACAGGAGGGTACACTGAAGCTTTCTTT
CASSPTTGGYTEAFF
>TRBJ2-4|once|TRBD1|TRBV3-1/TRBV3-2
TGTGCCACCGGGACAGGTTTGACCGCAAACATTCAGTACTTC
CATGTGLTANIQYF
>TRBJ1-2|.|.|TRBV7-8
TGTGCCAGCAGCTTAGATTCGGGGTCCACTAACTATGGCTACACCTTC
CASSLDSGSTNYGYTF
>TRBJ2-2|.|.|TRBV9
TGTGCCAGCAGTTTCGGGAACACCGGGGAGCTGTTTTTT
CASSFGNTGELFF
>TRBJ1-1|once|TRBD1|TRBV11-2
TGTGCCAGCAGCTCGAACAGGGGCAACACTGAAGCTTTCTTT
CASSSNRGNTEAFF
>TRBJ2-5|.|TRBD1|TRBV13
TGTGCCAGCGGTTTGCAGGGGGCACAAGAGACCCAGTACTTC
CASGLQGAQETQYF
>TRBJ2-6|.|.|TRBV9
TGTGCCAGCAGCGTAGGAGCGTCTGGGGCCAACGTCCTGACTTTC
CASSVGASGANVLTF
>TRBJ2-3|.|TRBD2|TRBV30
TGTGCCTGGAGTGCATTAGCGGGTGTCCAGTATTTT
CAWSALAGVQYF
>TRBJ2-1|.|TRBD1|TRBV28
TGTGCCAGCAGTTTATTGGGGACAGGGGGACCGTTCTTC
CASSLLGTGGPFF
>TRBJ2-4|once|.|TRBV3-1/TRBV3-2
TGTGCCAGCAGCCCCCTGAGGGCCTACTTAGCCAAAAACATTCAGTACTTC
CASSPLRAYLAKNIQYF
>TRBJ2-1|.|TRBD2|TRBV28
TGTGCCAGCAGTTTTCGACTAGCGGGGGTCCGATACAATGAGCAGTTCTTC
CASSFRLAGVRYNEQFF
>TRBJ1-1|.|.|TRBV30
TGTGCCTGGAGGGGAGATTACACTGAAGCTTTCTTT
CAWRGDYTEAFF
>TRBJ1-5|few|.|TRBV15
TGTGCCACCCAAGAGGGACTCAATCAGCCCCAGCATTTT
CATQEGLNQPQHF
>TRBJ1-2|.|.|TRBV5-1
TGCGCCAGCAGCTTGGGCAGATCGAACTATGGCTACACCTTC
CASSLGRSNYGYTF
>TRBJ1-5|.|.|TRBV2
TGTGCCAGCAGTGGGAACAGGGCCAGCAATCAGCCCCAGCATTTT
CASSGNRASNQPQHF
>TRBJ1-1|.|.|TRBV28
TGTGCCAGCAGTCAGACGGGAAAGTTGAACACTGAAGCTTTCTTT
CASSQTGKLNTEAFF
>TRBJ2-1|.|TRBD2|TRBV30
TGTGCCTGGACTAGCGGGGGCCATTACAATGAGCAGTTCTTC
CAWTSGGHYNEQFF
>TRBJ2-3|.|TRBD2|TRBV28
TGTGCCAGCACTCCGGACCTAAGCGGGGCAGATACGCAGTATTTT
CASTPDLSGADTQYF
>TRBJ1-5|.|TRBD1|TRBV23-1
TGCGCCAGCAGTCAATGGCCAGGGGGCGGATGGCAGCCCCAGCATTTT
CASSQWPGGGWQPQHF
>TRBJ1-1|once|.|TRBV5-1
TGCGCCAGCAGCTTGGTAGTCGGGGTCGGGGGCACTGAAGCTTTCTTT
CASSLVVGVGGTEAFF
>TRBJ2-3|.|TRBD1|TRBV30
TGTGCCTGGAGTAGGACAGGGCACACAGATACGCAGTATTTT
CAWSRTGHTDTQYF
>TRBJ1-5|.|.|TRBV18
TGTGCCAGCTCACCATCCTTGGCAGGGAGCAATCAGCCCCAGCATTTT
CASSPSLAGSNQPQHF
>TRBJ1-1|.|.|TRBV29-1
TGCAGCGTTGTAGGCAGGGGAAACACTGAAGCTTTCTTT
CSVVGRGNTEAFF